A single sample gave rise to the 29 T cell receptor beta chains below, sequenced in a study of T cell repertoires in cytomegalovirus infection. The antigens for these receptors are not known. In TCRdb, the reads were re-called with MiXCR into one record per CDR3 protein. The sample contains some 150,000 distinct CDR3 sequences, more than 30% of which appear only once. Sequences were derived from CD8+ T cells from cultured PBMCs, sampled from culture after CMV antigen stimulation. Receptor source: a human donor in good health (CMV status not recorded). Some clones in this sample may be carry-over from other donors' samples.

In the case of this clonotype: The germline gene is not matched at one end of the junction; a read error may be the cause. In DNA, the CDR3 is TGTGCCAGCAGTTCTAGCGGAGGGTACGTGCAGTACTTC. Protein product: CASSSSGGYVQYF. J is TRBJ2-7 and V is TRBV11-2; 7 bases agree with TRBD2. Germline CDR1 reads SGHAT; CDR2 reads FQNNGV. CDR3 length equals 13 residues.

The chain combines TRBV15 with TRBJ2-3; D may be TRBD2 (6 bases). The V end lost 7 bases, the J end lost 2 bases, and 13 bases lay between the germline ends. The germline V gene encodes CDR1 LNHNV and CDR2 YYDKDF (reference sequence). This CDR3 is 14 amino acids long. CDR3 DNA: TGTGCCACCAAAGCCCGGGGGAACACAGATACGCAGTATTTT. Its translation is CATKARGNTDTQYF.

V usage is TRBV19 and J usage is TRBJ2-1, with 7 bases aligning to TRBD1. With V trimmed by 2 bases and J by 5 bases, 9 bases remained unmatched. Germline V gene sequence: CDR1 LNHDA, CDR2 SQIVND (reference sequence). There are 16 residues in the CDR3. CDR3 nucleotides: TGTGCCAGTAGTATACGAGGGGGACAGTCCAACAATGAGCAGTTCTTC. Translation gives CASSIRGGQSNNEQFF.

The genes are TRBV28 and TRBJ2-1; D call uncertain. Trimming cost V 6 bases and J 1 base, with 10 bases left between them. The germline V gene has CDR1 MDHEN and CDR2 SYDVKM. This CDR3 comprises 14 residues. The CDR3 region has the DNA TGTGCCAGCAGCCTTTCCTGGTCCTACAATGAGCAGTTCTTC. Amino acids: CASSLSWSYNEQFF.

In this sample, this clonotype turned up a few times. Here the CDR3 reads CASSLGAGGRYNEQFF. The CDR3 nucleotides are TGTGCCAGCAGCTTAGGGGCGGGGGGGCGTTACAATGAGCAGTTCTTC. The chain joins TRBV7-8 to TRBJ2-1, with 9 bases lining up with TRBD2. The CDR3 runs 16 residues. CDR1 SGHVS and CDR2 FQNEAQ come from the germline V gene. Trimming cost V 1 base and J 4 bases; bases outside gene matches: 5.

This clonotype was counted between two and nine times. J is TRBJ2-7 and V is TRBV4-1; 8 bases fit TRBD1. The length of the CDR3 is 15 residues. Germline values: CDR1 MGHRA, CDR2 YSYEKL. V lost 3 bases to trimming and J lost 1 base; unmatched junction nucleotides: 5. The CDR3 nucleotides are TGCGCCAGCAGCCAGAGGACAGGGTCTTCCTACGAGCAGTACTTC. Its translation is CASSQRTGSSYEQYF.

This clonotype was counted between two and nine times. V gene TRBV11-2 combines with J gene TRBJ2-1; 11 bases fit TRBD2. This CDR3 has 18 residues. CDR1 and CDR2 from the germline V gene are SGHAT and FQNNGV. J was trimmed by 4 bases and V by 5 bases; bases with no gene match: 13. Here the CDR3 reads CASSETSGADLWYNEQFF. DNA for the CDR3: TGTGCCAGCAGCGAGACTAGCGGGGCGGACCTGTGGTACAATGAGCAGTTCTTC.

Here the CDR3 DNA reads TGTGCCAGCAGTGCAAGGGACAGGGTGAACACTGAAGCTTTCTTT. As protein: CASSARDRVNTEAFF. This chain joins TRBV6-6 and TRBJ1-1; TRBD1 agrees at 9 bases. The CDR3 spans 15 residues. V was clipped by 5 bases and J by 0 bases; unmatched bases: 4. Germline-derived CDR1 and CDR2 are MNHNY and SVGAGI (reference sequence).

There are many counts of this clonotype. The genes are TRBV12-3 or TRBV12-4 and TRBJ2-3, with 7 positions matching TRBD1. The CDR3 spans 17 residues. Unmatched junction bases numbered 18, after V lost 8 bases and J lost 4 bases. In DNA form, the CDR3 reads TGTGCCAGCTGTAACAGGGGCGCGCTACCCTCTTCAGATACGCAGTATTTT. It specifies CASCNRGALPSSDTQYF.

This clonotype has a count of ten or more. The DNA for the CDR3 is TGTGCCAGTAGGTTGGGACAGGGGGGCACTGAAGCTTTCTTT. This gives the protein CASRLGQGGTEAFF. This chain joins TRBV19 and TRBJ1-1; the match to TRBD1 covers 11 bases. This CDR3 region has 14 residues. The germline gives CDR1 LNHDA, CDR2 SQIVND (reference sequence). The J segment lost 4 bases and the V segment lost 6 bases, leaving 4 bases of the junction unmatched.

The V and J genes are TRBV2 and TRBJ2-3; the match to TRBD2 covers 9 bases. From germline, CDR1 is SNHLY and CDR2 FYNNEI. The CDR3 is 14 residues long. Losses at the gene ends were 3 bases for V and 7 bases for J; bases not matched to a gene: 5. The CDR3, as DNA: TGTGCCAGCAGTGACCTAGCGGGGAGATATACGCAGTATTTT. Residues: CASSDLAGRYTQYF. The whole variable domain, filled in from reference TRBV2 and TRBJ2-3, reads EPEVTQTPSHQVTQMGQEVILRCVPISNHLYFYWYRQILGQKVEFLVSFYNNEISEKSEIFDDQFSVERPDGSNFTLKIRSTKLEDSAMYFCASSDLAGRYTQYFGPGTRLTVL.

This clonotype was recorded many times. V is TRBV7-8 and J is TRBJ1-5; D is ambiguous. CDR3 length: 21 amino acids. Trimming shortened V by 3 bases and J by 0 bases, and 27 bases separated the two germline ends. Germline CDR1 is SGHVS and CDR2 is FQNEAQ. The CDR3 DNA is TGTGCCAGCAGCTTGTGGGCGGGGATCACCACTAAAAACCATAGCAATCAGCCCCAGCATTTT. This sequence encodes CASSLWAGITTKNHSNQPQHF.

This clonotype was detected ten times or more. V is TRBV12-3 or TRBV12-4 and J is TRBJ2-3; 12 bases map to TRBD2. The CDR3 extends over 15 amino acids. V lost 4 bases and J lost 2; bases outside the gene matches: 1. CDR3 protein: CASSWTSGNTDTQYF. In nucleotides, the CDR3 is TGTGCCAGCAGTTGGACTAGCGGGAACACAGATACGCAGTATTTT.

This clonotype was recorded many times. The chain couples TRBV9 to TRBJ1-1, with D maybe TRBD1 (6 bases). Trimming left V 0 bases short and J 1 base short, with 10 bases between. The germline V gene has CDR1 SGDLS and CDR2 YYNGEE. CDR3 size: 15 residues. The CDR3 is CASSVVGTTNTEAFF. The CDR3, as DNA: TGTGCCAGCAGCGTAGTGGGGACAACGAACACTGAAGCTTTCTTT.

CDR3 region: CSAATEGGSGNTIYF. CDR3 nucleotides: TGCAGTGCGGCGACCGAGGGAGGGTCTGGAAACACCATATATTTT. The J gene is TRBJ1-3, the V gene TRBV20-1, with D unresolved. CDR1 and CDR2 from the germline V gene are DFQATT and SNEGSKA (reference sequence). CDR3 length: 15 amino acids. V lost 6 bases, J lost 1 base, and 16 bases lay in between.

The V gene is TRBV27, the J gene TRBJ1-1, with 9 bases lining up with TRBD1. Germline V gene lookup returns CDR1 MNHEY and CDR2 SMNVEV (reference sequence). This CDR3 has 14 residues. The trim removed 6 bases at V and 4 bases at J, leaving 6 bases unmatched. The CDR3 loop reads CASSRDRDSTEAFF. For the CDR3, the DNA is TGTGCCAGCAGCCGGGACAGGGACTCCACTGAAGCTTTCTTT.

V and J are TRBV7-8 and TRBJ1-6; no reliable D call. Trimming cost V 1 base and J 10 bases, with 8 bases left between them. This CDR3 contains 13 residues. The germline CDR1 and CDR2 sequences are SGHVS and FQNEAQ. The CDR3 coding sequence is TGTGCCAGCAGCTTAGGTGTCGGGTCACCCCTCCACTTT. Translated: CASSLGVGSPLHF.

This chain's CDR3 is CASLRQGNTEAFF. The CDR3 coding sequence is TGTGCCAGCCTACGACAGGGTAACACTGAAGCTTTCTTT. The chain has TRBV19 and TRBJ1-1; 7 nucleotides agree with TRBD1. The CDR3 spans 13 residues. The trim removed 9 bases at V and 2 bases at J, leaving 6 bases unmatched. Germline CDR1 is LNHDA and CDR2 is SQIVND (reference sequence).

This clonotype is a singleton in its sample. This may be a read error, as it is one base from a much larger clone. V gene TRBV28 combines with J gene TRBJ2-1; D ambiguous. From germline, CDR1 is MDHEN and CDR2 SYDVKM. V lost 7 bases and J 0 bases, leaving 19 bases between the germline ends. The CDR3 contains 17 residues. The CDR3 loop reads CASTPVWALSSYNEQFF. The DNA for the CDR3 is TGTGCCAGCACTCCTGTGTGGGCCTTGAGCTCCTACAATGAGCAGTTCTTC.

The sample holds many counts of this clonotype. In DNA, the CDR3 is TGTGCCAGCAAAACGGGACAGATGCTAACCTACGAGCAGTACTTC. It yields the protein CASKTGQMLTYEQYF. The gene calls are TRBV2 and TRBJ2-7, with 7 bases identical to TRBD1. The CDR3 is 15 amino acids. Germline V CDR1 and CDR2: SNHLY, FYNNEI. V lost 7 bases to trimming and J lost 2 bases; unmatched junction nucleotides: 11.

The J gene is TRBJ1-1, the V gene TRBV7-3, with D uncertain. CDR1 is SGHTA and CDR2 is FQGTGA in the germline V gene. The CDR3 spans 16 residues. Trimming shortened V by 5 bases and J by 4 bases, and 20 bases separated the two germline ends. CDR3 protein: CASSPHPEGKATEAFF. The DNA of the CDR3 is TGTGCCAGCAGCCCCCACCCGGAAGGGAAGGCCACTGAAGCTTTCTTT.

The chain combines TRBV2 with TRBJ2-7; D not resolved. Germline-derived CDR1 and CDR2 are SNHLY and FYNNEI. V was clipped by 6 bases and J by 4 bases, with 13 bases between them. CDR3 length: 13 residues. CDR3 region: CASRDLHTYEQYF. Written as DNA, the CDR3 is TGTGCCAGCAGGGACCTACATACGTACGAGCAGTACTTC.

The V gene is TRBV5-1, the J gene TRBJ2-7, with 7 bases matching TRBD1. V was pared by 4 bases and J by 4 bases, with 5 bases of the junction left unmatched. Germline lookup yields CDR1 SGHRS and CDR2 YFSETQ. The CDR3 covers 13 residues. The CDR3 loop reads CASSTGQFYEQYF. CDR3 nucleotide sequence: TGCGCCAGCAGCACGGGACAGTTTTACGAGCAGTACTTC.

The V call is TRBV2, the J call TRBJ2-7; D uncertain. The CDR3 contains 12 residues. V gave up 6 bases and J gave up 5 bases, with 11 bases separating them. Germline V gene lookup returns CDR1 SNHLY and CDR2 FYNNEI. Here the CDR3 reads CASRDRPNEQYF. The CDR3, as DNA: TGTGCCAGCAGGGACCGTCCAAACGAGCAGTACTTC.

V and J are TRBV7-8 and TRBJ2-1, with D possibly TRBD1 on 6 matching bases. Germline CDR1 SGHVS, CDR2 FQNEAQ. The germline V and J ends were trimmed by 3 bases and 0 bases, with 12 bases remaining between them. This CDR3 contains 16 residues. The CDR3 loop reads CASSFGRGGSYNEQFF. CDR3 bases: TGTGCCAGCAGCTTCGGCCGAGGGGGCTCCTACAATGAGCAGTTCTTC.

The V call is TRBV7-2, the J call TRBJ2-1, with D possibly being TRBD1 (5 bases). Germline CDR1 is SGHTA and CDR2 is FQGNSA. The CDR3 spans 14 residues. Trimming stripped 5 bases from V and 4 bases from J, with 12 bases between. The DNA for the CDR3 is TGTGCCAGCAGCCATATTCAGGGATACAATGAGCAGTTCTTC. This translates into CASSHIQGYNEQFF.

This clonotype appeared a few times. V gene TRBV28 combines with J gene TRBJ1-1; D not certain. The V and J ends lost 4 bases and 1 base respectively, with 10 bases between them. The CDR3 covers 14 residues. Germline V gene sequence: CDR1 MDHEN, CDR2 SYDVKM. CDR3 loop: CASSSTDTNTEAFF. CDR3 bases: TGTGCCAGCAGTTCAACCGACACGAACACTGAAGCTTTCTTT.

By frequency in the sample, this clonotype is medium-sized. The V and J genes are TRBV6-1 and TRBJ2-6; 7 nucleotides match TRBD1. Germline-derived CDR1 and CDR2 are MNHNS and SASEGT. This CDR3 is built from 16 residues. V shed 5 bases, J shed 2 bases, and the junction held 6 bases outside the gene matches. This CDR3 reads CASSSHRGAGANVLTF. The CDR3 region has the DNA TGTGCCAGCAGTTCACACAGGGGTGCTGGGGCCAACGTCCTGACTTTC.

V gene TRBV24-1 combines with J gene TRBJ2-1, with 8 bases aligning to TRBD1. The CDR3 sequence is 17 residues long. Germline-derived CDR1 and CDR2 are KGHDR and SFDVKD. After removal of 3 bases from V and 4 bases from J, the junction contained 10 bases not matched to a gene. The CDR3 coding sequence is TGTGCCACCAGTGATACTGACAGGGGTGGCCTATACAATGAGCAGTTCTTC. Translating it yields CATSDTDRGGLYNEQFF.